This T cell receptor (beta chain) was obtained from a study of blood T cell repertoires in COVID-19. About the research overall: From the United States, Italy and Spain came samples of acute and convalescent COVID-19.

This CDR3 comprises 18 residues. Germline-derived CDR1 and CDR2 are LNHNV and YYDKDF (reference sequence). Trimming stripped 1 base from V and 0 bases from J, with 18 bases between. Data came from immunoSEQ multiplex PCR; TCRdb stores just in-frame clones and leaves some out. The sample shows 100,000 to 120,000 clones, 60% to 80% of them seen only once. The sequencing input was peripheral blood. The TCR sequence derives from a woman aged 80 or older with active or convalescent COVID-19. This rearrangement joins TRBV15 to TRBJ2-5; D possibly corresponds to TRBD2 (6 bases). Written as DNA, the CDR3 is TGTGCCACCAGCAGAGTCCTAGTCCGGGGGTCGTACCAAGAGACCCAGTACTTC. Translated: CATSRVLVRGSYQETQYF.